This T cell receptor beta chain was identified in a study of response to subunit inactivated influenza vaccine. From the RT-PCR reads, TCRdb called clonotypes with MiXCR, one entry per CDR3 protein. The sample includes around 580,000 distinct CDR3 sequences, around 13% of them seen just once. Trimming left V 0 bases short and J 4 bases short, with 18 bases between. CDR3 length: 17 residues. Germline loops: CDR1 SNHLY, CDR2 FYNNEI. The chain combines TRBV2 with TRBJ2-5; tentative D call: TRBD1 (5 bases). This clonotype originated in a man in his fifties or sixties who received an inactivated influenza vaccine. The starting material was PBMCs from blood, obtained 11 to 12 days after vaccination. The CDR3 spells CASSEALLGTGPETQYF. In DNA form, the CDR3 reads TGTGCCAGCAGTGAAGCGCTTCTAGGAACAGGCCCAGAGACCCAGTACTTC.